The 25 T cell receptor beta chains below all came from one sample that was sequenced in a study of human T cells and chemical hapten exposure. The time point denotes: pre-sensitization, week 0. The treatment: therapeutic diphenylcyclopropenone sensitization with weekly scalp DPC. TCRdb redid the calling of the RACE reads with MiXCR, one entry per CDR3 protein. The sample includes approximately 370,000 distinct CDR3 sequences, about 5% of them seen just once. Specimen: whole blood, collected in connection with sensitization to the hapten diphenylcyclopropenone (DPC). The receptors originated from a woman aged 18 to 35 with alopecia areata. Some clones in this sample may be carry-over from other donors' samples.

This clonotype was found many times. The chain recombines TRBV10-3 with TRBJ2-2; no clear D gene. This CDR3 is 13 amino acids long. Trimming stripped 3 bases from V and 0 bases from J, with 2 bases between. CDR1 and CDR2 (germline): ENHRY, SYGVKD. This chain's CDR3 is CAISETNTGELFF. DNA for the CDR3: TGTGCCATCAGTGAAACGAACACCGGGGAGCTGTTTTTT.

There are a few counts of this clonotype. The V call is TRBV18, the J call TRBJ1-5, with D unresolved. The V end lost 0 bases, the J end lost 5 bases, and 14 bases lay between the germline ends. The CDR3 runs to 16 residues. Per germline, CDR1 KGHSH and CDR2 LQKENI. The CDR3 spells CASSPPYSRVDQPQHF. CDR3 nucleotides: TGTGCCAGCTCACCACCGTACAGCAGAGTTGATCAGCCCCAGCATTTT. The full variable domain, rest sourced from reference TRBV18 and TRBJ1-5, is NAGVMQNPRHLVRRRGQEARLRCSPMKGHSHVYWYRQLPEEGLKFMVYLQKENIIDESGMPKERFSAEFPKEGPSILRIQQVVRGDSAAYFCASSPPYSRVDQPQHFGDGTRLSIL.

This clonotype appeared many times. The chain employs TRBV6-2 or TRBV6-3 and TRBJ1-5, with 8 bases identical to TRBD1. Germline V gene sequence: CDR1 MNHEY, CDR2 SVGEGT. V shed 6 bases, J shed 3 bases, and the junction held 7 bases outside the gene matches. This CDR3 region has 15 residues. CDR3 sequence: CASRKQGGYNQPQHF. The CDR3 region has the DNA TGTGCCAGCAGGAAACAGGGGGGCTACAATCAGCCCCAGCATTTT.

This clonotype showed up many times. This chain connects TRBV20-1 to TRBJ2-2; D remains ambiguous. Deletions cut 1 base from V and 2 bases from J, with 11 bases between. The CDR3 runs 15 residues. Per germline, CDR1 DFQATT and CDR2 SNEGSKA (reference sequence). The CDR3 region is CSARGPMTNTGELFF. The CDR3 nucleotides are TGCAGTGCTAGAGGGCCGATGACCAACACCGGGGAGCTGTTTTTT.

The table lists this clonotype with many counts. The rearrangement links TRBV10-3 to TRBJ1-6; D is unresolved. The length of the CDR3 is 14 residues. Germline loops: CDR1 ENHRY, CDR2 SYGVKD. The germline V and J ends were trimmed by 0 bases and 9 bases, with 9 bases remaining between them. The CDR3 nucleotides read TGTGCCATCAGTGAGTCTTTCAACGGTTCACCCCTCCACTTT. This codes for CAISESFNGSPLHF.

This clonotype was detected many times. The DNA for the CDR3 is TGTGCCAGCAGTTTATCGGGGGCGAGCAGCAATCAGCCCCAGCATTTT. It codes for CASSLSGASSNQPQHF. The rearrangement joins TRBV27 to TRBJ1-5, with a tentative D call TRBD1 (6 bases). Trimming left V 0 bases short and J 1 base short, with 10 bases between. From germline, CDR1 is MNHEY and CDR2 SMNVEV (reference sequence). The CDR3 length is 16 residues.

Of note for this clonotype: A junction boundary mismatches the germline segment, possibly from a read error. The chain links TRBV12-3 or TRBV12-4 to TRBJ1-4, with 7 bases aligning to TRBD1. The CDR3 sequence is 14 residues long. The CDR3 DNA follows: TGTGCCAGCAGTTTAGGTGGGCGACAGGGTTATACGTCTTTT. Translating it yields CASSLGGRQGYTSF.

This clonotype was seen many times. The chain couples TRBV2 to TRBJ2-6; TRBD2 might be the D (6 bases). This CDR3 region has 15 residues. CDR1 is SNHLY, CDR2 FYNNEI, per germline. Trimming stripped 11 bases from V and 0 bases from J, with 14 bases between. DNA for the CDR3: TGTGCCGGATGGGGACTTGTCTCTGGGGCCAACGTCCTGACTTTC. Translating gives CAGWGLVSGANVLTF.

This clonotype came up many times. V and J are TRBV4-2 and TRBJ2-7, with 12 bases lining up with TRBD2. The CDR3 runs 14 residues. CDR1 is LGHNA and CDR2 is YNFKEQ in the germline V gene. J lost 4 bases, V lost 4 bases, and 2 bases had no gene match. The CDR3 here is CASSRGLAGYEQYF. The CDR3 DNA reads TGTGCCAGCAGCCGTGGACTAGCGGGGTACGAGCAGTACTTC.

Only a few counts were recorded for this clonotype. V usage is TRBV4-2 and J usage is TRBJ2-7; D assignment may be TRBD1 or TRBD2 (5 bases each). Trimming cost V 3 bases and J 0 bases, with 12 bases left between them. The CDR3 spans 15 residues. Germline CDR1 and CDR2: LGHNA and YNFKEQ. The CDR3 region has the DNA TGTGCCAGCAGCCAGGAGACAGCGGCCTCCTACGAGCAGTACTTC. Its protein product is CASSQETAASYEQYF.

This clonotype was seen ten or more times. J is TRBJ2-7 and V is TRBV5-1, with 8 bases fitting TRBD1. The CDR3 has 15 residues. Per the germline V gene, CDR1 is SGHRS and CDR2 is YFSETQ. J lost 3 bases, V lost 4 bases, and 9 bases had no gene match. The CDR3 DNA reads TGCGCCAGCAGCGCGGGACAGGTGCTCGTCTACGAGCAGTACTTC. This sequence encodes CASSAGQVLVYEQYF.

This clonotype was seen at least ten times. The gene calls are TRBV12-3 or TRBV12-4 and TRBJ2-4; D uncertain. The germline V and J ends were trimmed by 3 bases and 4 bases, with 7 bases remaining between them. This CDR3 has 13 amino acids. The DNA of the CDR3 is TGTGCCAGCAGTTTGTCAGTGAAAAACATTCAGTACTTC. It yields the protein CASSLSVKNIQYF.

The chain has TRBV27 and TRBJ2-1, with D possibly being TRBD1 or TRBD2 (5 bases each). The CDR3 extends over 16 amino acids. Germline V gene data show CDR1 as MNHEY and CDR2 as SMNVEV (reference sequence). Trimming shortened V by 4 bases and J by 0 bases, and 13 bases separated the two germline ends. The CDR3 sequence is CASSSWDASSYNEQFF. The CDR3 DNA reads TGTGCCAGCAGTTCCTGGGACGCGAGCTCCTACAATGAGCAGTTCTTC.

This chain connects TRBV10-3 to TRBJ2-7, with 7 bases aligning to TRBD1. Unmatched junction bases numbered 5, after V lost 3 bases and J lost 3 bases. CDR1 is ENHRY and CDR2 is SYGVKD in the germline V gene. The CDR3 contains 14 residues. The CDR3 here is CAISEGQGVYEQYF. CDR3 in DNA: TGTGCCATCAGTGAAGGGCAGGGGGTCTACGAGCAGTACTTC.

In its sample, this clonotype was seen a few times. The DNA for the CDR3 is TGTGCCAGCAGCACTTTTTCCGGCAATCAGCCCCAGCATTTT. Amino acid sequence: CASSTFSGNQPQHF. This chain joins TRBV6-2 or TRBV6-3 and TRBJ1-5, with no clear D. V was pared by 6 bases and J by 2 bases, with 11 bases between. The germline CDR1 and CDR2 sequences are MNHEY and SVGEGT. This CDR3 region has 14 residues.

The table lists this clonotype with a few counts. This chain joins TRBV7-9 and TRBJ1-6, with D uncertain. V was clipped by 2 bases and J by 7 bases, with 6 bases between them. This CDR3 spans 13 amino acids. In germline, CDR1 is SEHNR, CDR2 FQNEAQ (reference sequence). CDR3 protein: CASSLTPNSPLHF. The CDR3 bases are TGTGCCAGCAGCTTAACACCCAATTCACCCCTCCACTTT.

This clonotype was observed at least ten times. For the CDR3, the DNA is TGCAGTGCTAGCGGGGAAAGGGCTTTGGATGGCTACACCTTC. This encodes CSASGERALDGYTF. This chain uses TRBV20-1 with TRBJ1-2; D remains unclear. This CDR3 has 14 residues. The ends were cut back, 3 bases at V and 6 bases at J, with 17 bases in the middle. Per the germline V gene, CDR1 is DFQATT and CDR2 is SNEGSKA (reference sequence).

This clonotype was seen only a few times. As DNA, the CDR3 is TGTGCCAGCAGCTTTTTCGGTGAGGGAAACACTGAAGCTTTCTTT. This gives the protein CASSFFGEGNTEAFF. The J gene is TRBJ1-1, the V gene TRBV5-6, with no clear D. Trimming stripped 2 bases from V and 2 bases from J, with 13 bases between. The CDR3 has 15 residues. Germline CDR1 reads SGHDT; CDR2 reads YYEEEE.

A few counts support this clonotype. The V call is TRBV28, the J call TRBJ1-1; 7 positions match TRBD1. CDR1 MDHEN and CDR2 SYDVKM come from the germline V gene. V lost 5 bases to trimming and J lost 5 bases; unmatched junction nucleotides: 5. The CDR3 is 13 residues long. CDR3 loop: CASSEGARTEAFF. CDR3 DNA: TGTGCCAGCAGTGAGGGGGCGCGGACTGAAGCTTTCTTT.

This clonotype was counted many times. The chain uses TRBV7-3 and TRBJ2-3, with a tentative D call TRBD2 (6 bases). Germline lookup yields CDR1 SGHTA and CDR2 FQGTGA. The CDR3 runs to 15 residues. V lost 4 bases and J 2 bases, leaving 13 bases between the germline ends. The CDR3 is CASSSGLSLTDTQYF. The DNA for the CDR3 is TGTGCCAGCAGCTCCGGACTATCGCTCACAGATACGCAGTATTTT.

The sample holds many counts of this clonotype. The CDR3 DNA is TGTGCCAGCAGTTCCGGGACTAGCGGGGTTCATACGCAGTATTTT. Translation: CASSSGTSGVHTQYF. The chain is built from TRBV27 and TRBJ2-3; 13 nucleotides line up with TRBD2. V trimming: 4 bases; J trimming: 7 bases; junction bases outside the gene matches: 5. Germline lookup yields CDR1 MNHEY and CDR2 SMNVEV (reference sequence). This CDR3 contains 15 residues.

The table lists this clonotype with a few counts. The V gene is TRBV6-2 or TRBV6-3, the J gene TRBJ2-7; D gene uncertain. CDR1 is MNHEY and CDR2 is SVGEGT in the germline V gene. This CDR3 is built from 13 residues. Trimming took off 0 bases at V and 1 base at J, with 4 bases between the two ends. The CDR3 loop is CASSYSNSYEQYF. The CDR3 nucleotides are TGTGCCAGCAGTTACTCGAATTCCTACGAGCAGTACTTC.

The table lists this clonotype with many counts. The chain carries TRBV12-3 or TRBV12-4 and TRBJ2-3; a weak D match, TRBD2 (7 bases). This CDR3 has 14 residues. The V end was cut by 8 bases, the J end by 6 bases, with 18 bases between. Here the CDR3 reads CASSRPGGLDTQYF. The CDR3 DNA follows: TGTGCCAGCTCCCGCCCGGGGGGCCTGGATACGCAGTATTTT.

This clonotype was observed at least ten times. The genes are TRBV12-3 or TRBV12-4 and TRBJ1-1; D is ambiguous. This CDR3 has 15 residues. Deletions cut 6 bases from V and 3 bases from J, with 17 bases between. The CDR3 protein is CASSPPGVGDTEAFF. The CDR3 nucleotides are TGTGCCAGCAGCCCCCCGGGCGTCGGCGACACTGAAGCTTTCTTT.

This clonotype was seen many times. V and J are TRBV12-3 or TRBV12-4 and TRBJ1-1; D uncertain. This CDR3 is built from 13 residues. The V end was cut by 4 bases, the J end by 0 bases, with 6 bases between. The CDR3 DNA sequence: TGTGCCAGCAGTTCATCCCTGAACACTGAAGCTTTCTTT. Residues: CASSSSLNTEAFF.